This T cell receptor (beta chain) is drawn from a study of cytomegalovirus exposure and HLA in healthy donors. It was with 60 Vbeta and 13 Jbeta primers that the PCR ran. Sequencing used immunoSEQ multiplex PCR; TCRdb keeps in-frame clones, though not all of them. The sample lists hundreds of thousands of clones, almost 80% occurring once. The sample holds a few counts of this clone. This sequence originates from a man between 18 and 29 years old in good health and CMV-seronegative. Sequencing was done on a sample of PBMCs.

The CDR3 DNA reads TGTGCCAGCAGCTTATTGACCACTAGGAAACAGCTCACAGATACGCAGTATTTT. It specifies CASSLLTTRKQLTDTQYF. The J gene is TRBJ2-3, the V gene TRBV7-9; perhaps TRBD2 as D (5 bases). The CDR3 covers 18 residues. Deletions cut 2 bases from V and 2 bases from J, with 20 bases between. Germline V gives CDR1 SEHNR, CDR2 FQNEAQ (reference sequence).